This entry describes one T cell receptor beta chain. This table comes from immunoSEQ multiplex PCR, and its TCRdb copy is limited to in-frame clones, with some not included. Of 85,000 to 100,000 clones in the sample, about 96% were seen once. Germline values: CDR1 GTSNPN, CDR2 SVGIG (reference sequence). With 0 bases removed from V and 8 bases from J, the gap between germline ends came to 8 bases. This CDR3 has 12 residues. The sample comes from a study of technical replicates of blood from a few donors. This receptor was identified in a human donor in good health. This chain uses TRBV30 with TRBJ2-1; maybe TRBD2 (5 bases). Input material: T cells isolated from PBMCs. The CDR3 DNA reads TGTGCCTGGAGTGTACGGCGGGATGAGCAGTTCTTC. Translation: CAWSVRRDEQFF.